Each of the 14 T cell receptor beta chains below was sequenced from the same sample in a study of beta chain features in type 1 diabetes. Study-level results: In every one of the four CD4+ subsets, TCRB CDR3s were moderately but significantly shorter in Type 1 diabetes patients.

Investigators reverse transcribed all isolated RNA, so they sequenced expressed TCRB transcripts. Generated by immunoSEQ multiplex PCR, the TCRdb table keeps only in-frame clones and is missing some. The profile shows under 300,000 clones, roughly 13% of them singletons. Their cognate antigens are unknown. Sequencing was carried out using naive CD4+ T cells from blood. These receptors were obtained from a man aged 30-40 years with type 1 diabetes.

The chain uses TRBV29-1 and TRBJ2-1; the match to TRBD2 covers 10 bases. Germline CDR1 and CDR2: SQVTM and ANQGSEA. V lost 6 bases and J lost 13; bases outside the gene matches: 9. The CDR3 contains 12 residues. The CDR3 reads CSVSSGRPFQFF. For the CDR3, the DNA is TGCAGCGTCAGTAGCGGGAGGCCCTTCCAGTTCTTC.

The V and J genes are TRBV2 and TRBJ1-6; 7 bases match TRBD1. Germline V gene sequence: CDR1 SNHLY, CDR2 FYNNEI. The CDR3 totals 13 residues. V lost 6 bases, J lost 8 bases, and 4 bases stayed unmatched. The CDR3 bases are TGTGCCAGCAGCAGACAGGGCTATTCACCCCTCCACTTT. Encoded protein: CASSRQGYSPLHF.

The V call is TRBV5-4, the J call TRBJ1-6; D may be TRBD1 (5 bases). The CDR3 has 18 residues. The V end was cut by 4 bases, the J end by 5 bases, with 22 bases between. Per germline, CDR1 SGHNT and CDR2 YYREEE (reference sequence). The DNA of the CDR3 is TGTGCCAGCAGCCCCGCTCGAATGGGCAGGGTGGATAATTCACCCCTCCACTTT. Its protein is CASSPARMGRVDNSPLHF.

The rearrangement joins TRBV30 to TRBJ1-4; no reliable D call. Trimming stripped 2 bases from V and 12 bases from J, with 13 bases between. Germline V CDR1 and CDR2: GTSNPN, SVGIG (reference sequence). This CDR3 is 12 amino acids long. CDR3 bases: TGTGCCTGGAGTCCGACCACCCGGGAACTGTTTTTT. Its protein is CAWSPTTRELFF.

This sequence joins TRBV5-4 and TRBJ1-2; D not resolved. Looked up from germline, CDR1 is SGHNT and CDR2 is YYREEE (reference sequence). Trimming pared 0 bases from V and 1 base from J, leaving 10 bases between. There are 15 residues in the CDR3. CDR3 protein: CASSLALRDNYGYTF. CDR3 nucleotide sequence: TGTGCCAGCAGCTTGGCTCTCCGGGATAACTATGGCTACACCTTC. Full variable domain (outside the CDR3, taken from reference TRBV5-4 and TRBJ1-2): ETGVTQSPTHLIKTRGQQVTLRCSSQSGHNTVSWYQQALGQGPQFIFQYYREEENGRGNFPPRFSGLQFPNYSSELNVNALELDDSALYLCASSLALRDNYGYTFGSGTRLTVV.

CDR3 in amino acids: CASSTLAAGPDGYTF. The CDR3 DNA is TGTGCCAGCAGTACCTTGGCGGCAGGGCCCGATGGCTACACCTTC. The rearrangement links TRBV6-5 to TRBJ1-2; maybe TRBD1 (5 bases). V lost 5 bases to trimming and J lost 6 bases, with 19 bases between them. The CDR3 sequence is 15 residues long. The germline gives CDR1 MNHEY, CDR2 SVGAGI.

There are a few counts of this clone. The chain links TRBV25-1 to TRBJ2-7; no firm D call. The CDR3 sequence is 12 residues long. V lost 1 base and J lost 9, with 10 bases in between. From germline, CDR1 is MGHDK and CDR2 SYGVNS. CDR3: CASSELTEVQYF. In DNA, the CDR3 is TGTGCCAGCAGTGAATTAACTGAGGTGCAGTACTTC.

In its sample, this clone was seen a few times. V gene TRBV18 combines with J gene TRBJ1-1, with D maybe TRBD1 (6 bases). This CDR3 is 13 amino acids long. V was clipped by 4 bases and J by 3 bases, with 9 bases between them. Germline V gene data show CDR1 as KGHSH and CDR2 as LQKENI. CDR3 protein: CASSRSGDTEAFF. For the CDR3, the DNA is TGTGCCAGCTCACGGTCAGGGGACACTGAAGCTTTCTTT. Drawing the rest from reference TRBV18 and TRBJ1-1, the complete variable domain is NAGVMQNPRHLVRRRGQEARLRCSPMKGHSHVYWYRQLPEEGLKFMVYLQKENIIDESGMPKERFSAEFPKEGPSILRIQQVVRGDSAAYFCASSRSGDTEAFFGQGTRLTVV.

The sample holds a few counts of this clone. The chain uses TRBV7-2 and TRBJ2-6, with TRBD2 identical over 12 bases. V trimming: 1 base; J trimming: 6 bases; junction bases outside the gene matches: 4. Per the germline V gene, CDR1 is SGHTA and CDR2 is FQGNSA. The length of the CDR3 is 17 residues. CDR3 nucleotides: TGTGCCAGCAGCTTAGTGACTAGCGGGGGCCCGGCCAACGTCCTGACTTTC. The encoded protein is CASSLVTSGGPANVLTF.

This clone has only a few counts. Sequence at one end of the junction differs from germline and may be a read error. The chain recombines TRBV7-9 with TRBJ2-7; D is possibly TRBD2 (5 bases). The CDR3 spans 12 residues. CDR1 is SEHNR and CDR2 is FQNEAQ in the germline V gene (reference sequence). The CDR3 sequence: CASRFEGHEQYF. DNA for the CDR3: TGTGCCAGCCGCTTCGAGGGCCACGAGCAGTACTTC.

This clone was counted only a few times. The CDR3 sequence is CAWSVQGAEAFF. Here the CDR3 DNA reads TGTGCCTGGAGTGTTCAAGGGGCTGAAGCTTTCTTT. This chain links TRBV30 with TRBJ1-1; D is perhaps TRBD1 (5 bases). The CDR3 is made up of 12 amino acids. Per the germline V gene, CDR1 is GTSNPN and CDR2 is SVGIG (reference sequence). V lost 0 bases and J 6 bases, leaving 8 bases between the germline ends.

The chain carries TRBV30 and TRBJ1-1; TRBD1 aligns across 7 bases. The germline V gene has CDR1 GTSNPN and CDR2 SVGIG (reference sequence). With V trimmed by 5 bases and J by 7 bases, 7 bases remained unmatched. This CDR3 has 12 amino acids. The CDR3 here is CAWADQGDEAFF. The CDR3 DNA reads TGTGCCTGGGCCGACCAGGGGGATGAAGCTTTCTTT.

This clone was found a few times. As DNA, the CDR3 is TGTGCCAGCAGCCTGGGTCAAACAGATACGCAGTATTTT. This encodes CASSLGQTDTQYF. This chain connects TRBV5-4 to TRBJ2-3; D unclear. Trimming pared 4 bases from V and 3 bases from J, leaving 9 bases between. Germline V gives CDR1 SGHNT, CDR2 YYREEE (reference sequence). The CDR3 consists of 13 residues. The full variable domain, with the rest looked up from reference TRBV5-4 and TRBJ2-3, is ETGVTQSPTHLIKTRGQQVTLRCSSQSGHNTVSWYQQALGQGPQFIFQYYREEENGRGNFPPRFSGLQFPNYSSELNVNALELDDSALYLCASSLGQTDTQYFGPGTRLTVL.

The chain combines TRBV30 with TRBJ2-6, with 10 bases identical to TRBD1. Germline assignment: CDR1 GTSNPN and CDR2 SVGIG (reference sequence). This CDR3 contains 14 residues. The J segment lost 2 bases and the V segment lost 5 bases, leaving 0 bases of the junction unmatched. The CDR3 is CAWGQGAGANVLTF. The CDR3 nucleotides are TGTGCCTGGGGACAGGGGGCTGGGGCCAACGTCCTGACTTTC.